Below, 19 T cell receptor beta chains from the same sample are listed, as sequenced in a study of molecular identifiers for immune sequencing clone quantification. MiXCR, applied by TCRdb to the PCR reads, yields one record per CDR3 protein. The data contain 35,000 or so distinct CDR3 sequences, 19% of them seen just once; the ten biggest clones take up approximately 1.1%. The specimen sequenced was naive CD8+ T cells from blood, with Jurkat cell RNA spiked in. Documented subset: FACS-sorted CD8+CD4-CCR7+CD45RA+ naive T cells. The receptor set was obtained from a human donor in good health. Some libraries in this study had Jurkat cell RNA spiked in.

This clonotype appeared a few times. This chain joins TRBV20-1 and TRBJ2-6, with D perhaps TRBD1 (6 bases). Trimming removed 0 bases from V and 0 bases from J, with 9 bases in between. Germline CDR1 is DFQATT and CDR2 is SNEGSKA (reference sequence). The CDR3 spans 16 residues. The CDR3 bases are TGCAGTGCTAGAGAGCAGGGACACTCTGGGGCCAACGTCCTGACTTTC. Translating gives CSAREQGHSGANVLTF.

This clonotype appeared many times. The V gene is TRBV28, the J gene TRBJ2-7; D uncertain. The CDR3 is 13 residues long. Germline values: CDR1 MDHEN, CDR2 SYDVKM. Trimming cost V 2 bases and J 3 bases, with 8 bases left between them. CDR3 loop: CASSLSASYEQYF. In DNA form, the CDR3 reads TGTGCCAGCAGTTTAAGCGCCAGCTACGAGCAGTACTTC.

With respect to this clonotype: This sequence may be a read error, since a much larger clone differs from it by one base. This rearrangement joins TRBV2 to TRBJ1-2, with D uncertain. This CDR3 comprises 15 residues. Germline V gene lookup returns CDR1 SNHLY and CDR2 FYNNEI. V lost 4 bases, J lost 4 bases, and 16 bases lay in between. The CDR3 region has the DNA TGTGCCAGCAGTGGAGCGCGTTGGCCAGGCTATGGCTACACCTTC. Encoded protein: CASSGARWPGYGYTF.

The sample holds many counts of this clonotype. This chain links TRBV27 with TRBJ2-3, with 10 bases identical to TRBD2. The trim removed 0 bases at V and 0 bases at J, leaving 0 bases unmatched. Germline V gives CDR1 MNHEY, CDR2 SMNVEV (reference sequence). The CDR3 covers 16 residues. The CDR3 spells CASSLSTSGSTDTQYF. For the CDR3, the DNA is TGTGCCAGCAGTTTATCGACTAGCGGGAGCACAGATACGCAGTATTTT.

This clonotype was picked up many times. The genes are TRBV7-2 and TRBJ1-1, with 8 positions matching TRBD1. The CDR3 sequence is 14 residues long. With V trimmed by 9 bases and J by 1 base, 7 bases remained unmatched. Germline V gene lookup returns CDR1 SGHTA and CDR2 FQGNSA. In DNA, the CDR3 is TGTGCCAGTCGGTGGACAGGGCCGAACACTGAAGCTTTCTTT. Protein: CASRWTGPNTEAFF.

About this clonotype: Possible read error: a much larger clone is one base away. J is TRBJ2-7 and V is TRBV11-2, with D perhaps TRBD2 (6 bases). The CDR3 extends over 15 amino acids. Per germline, CDR1 SGHAT and CDR2 FQNNGV. In DNA, the CDR3 is TGTGTCAGCAGCCTAGACACTAGCCCCGGTTACGAGCAGTACTTC. Its translation: CVSSLDTSPGYEQYF.

There are many counts of this clonotype. The rearrangement joins TRBV29-1 to TRBJ2-3; 10 bases match TRBD2. V gave up 6 bases and J gave up 3 bases; unmatched junction bases: 15. The CDR3 is 17 amino acids. CDR1 is SQVTM and CDR2 is ANQGSEA in the germline V gene. The CDR3 here is CSVAPSGSGLGTDTQYF. CDR3 nucleotide sequence: TGCAGCGTGGCCCCTAGCGGGAGCGGCCTGGGGACAGATACGCAGTATTTT.

This clonotype was picked up many times. The chain employs TRBV4-3 and TRBJ1-2; possibly TRBD1 for D (6 bases). The CDR3 is 15 amino acids. Trimming took off 5 bases at V and 0 bases at J, with 13 bases between the two ends. Germline-derived CDR1 and CDR2 are LGHNA and YSLEER. The CDR3 nucleotides are TGCGCCAGCAGCGAATCGACAGGACCTAACTATGGCTACACCTTC. Amino acid sequence: CASSESTGPNYGYTF.

This clonotype appeared many times. The chain joins TRBV7-9 to TRBJ2-7; D gene ambiguous. Germline V gene sequence: CDR1 SEHNR, CDR2 FQNEAQ (reference sequence). CDR3 length: 12 residues. The V end was cut by 2 bases, the J end by 7 bases, with 9 bases between. In DNA, the CDR3 is TGTGCCAGCAGCTTATCCCCGGATGAGCAGTACTTC. It translates to CASSLSPDEQYF.

This clonotype occurred many times. This sequence joins TRBV29-1 and TRBJ2-1, with no clear D. This CDR3 has 14 residues. Germline lookup yields CDR1 SQVTM and CDR2 ANQGSEA. V gave up 3 bases and J gave up 8 bases, with 17 bases separating them. In DNA form, the CDR3 reads TGCAGCGTTGATCGGGCAGGAACTTTATATGAGCAGTTCTTC. This encodes CSVDRAGTLYEQFF.

This clonotype appeared many times. The chain uses TRBV4-3 and TRBJ2-1, with 9 bases lining up with TRBD2. V was pared by 4 bases and J by 5 bases, with 6 bases of the junction left unmatched. The CDR3 extends over 15 amino acids. Germline V gene data show CDR1 as LGHNA and CDR2 as YSLEER. The CDR3 DNA is TGCGCCAGCAGCCGCAGCGGGGGGCTGGACAATGAGCAGTTCTTC. It translates to CASSRSGGLDNEQFF.

The count of this clonotype is one. This may be a read error: a much more frequent sequence differs by one nucleotide. The DNA of the CDR3 is TGCAGTGCTAGAGGCCCCGGGACGGCGACAACTAATGAAAACCTGTTTTTT. The encoded protein is CSARGPGTATTNENLFF. The chain has TRBV20-1 and TRBJ1-4; the D gene is possibly TRBD1 (5 bases). Germline assignment: CDR1 DFQATT and CDR2 SNEGSKA (reference sequence). CDR3 length: 17 amino acids.

On this clonotype: One end of the junction fails to match germline, which may point to a read error. The CDR3 sequence is CASSGPSGGSSEQYF. The CDR3 nucleotides are TGTGCCAGCAGCGGCCCCTCGGGGGGCTCCTCCGAGCAGTACTTC. J is TRBJ2-7 and V is TRBV9; possible D gene TRBD2, 7 bases. Germline CDR1 reads SGDLS; CDR2 reads YYNGEE. The CDR3 runs to 15 residues.

Concerning this clonotype itself: The junction departs from germline at one end; a sequencing error may be responsible. CDR3 region: CASSHPTSGVNIGELFF. CDR3 in DNA: TGTGCCAGCAGCCACCCGACTAGCGGGGTGAACATCGGGGAGCTGTTTTTT. The chain recombines TRBV7-9 with TRBJ2-2, with 11 bases fitting TRBD2. The germline V gene encodes CDR1 SEHNR and CDR2 FQNEAQ (reference sequence). The CDR3 runs 17 residues.

At least ten counts were recorded for this clonotype. The V call is TRBV6-5, the J call TRBJ2-5, with a tentative D call TRBD2 (6 bases). The length of the CDR3 is 13 residues. The germline V and J ends were trimmed by 0 bases and 6 bases, with 8 bases remaining between them. The germline CDR1 and CDR2 sequences are MNHEY and SVGAGI. The CDR3 sequence: CASSYSGGKTQYF. The CDR3 DNA follows: TGTGCCAGCAGTTACTCGGGGGGTAAGACCCAGTACTTC.

This clonotype was counted ten times or more. This chain joins TRBV12-3 or TRBV12-4 and TRBJ2-5, with D maybe TRBD2 (7 bases). The length of the CDR3 is 14 residues. Trimming took off 6 bases at V and 4 bases at J, with 15 bases between the two ends. CDR3 residues: CASSPMGGPETQYF. For the CDR3, the DNA is TGTGCCAGCAGCCCGATGGGGGGGCCAGAGACCCAGTACTTC.

The chain employs TRBV4-1 and TRBJ2-7; TRBD2 matches at 8 bases. V was pared by 3 bases and J by 3 bases, with 7 bases of the junction left unmatched. Germline CDR1 MGHRA, CDR2 YSYEKL. The CDR3 sequence is 15 residues long. CDR3 sequence: CASSQKTSEYYEQYF. The CDR3 DNA is TGCGCCAGCAGCCAGAAGACTAGCGAGTACTACGAGCAGTACTTC.

This clonotype was detected many times. The chain is built from TRBV12-3 or TRBV12-4 and TRBJ1-2; D gene unclear. The CDR3 sequence is 16 residues long. V lost 5 bases and J lost 2, with 18 bases in between. The CDR3 spells CASSPGPPSPNYGYTF. As DNA, the CDR3 is TGTGCCAGCAGTCCCGGTCCTCCAAGCCCCAACTATGGCTACACCTTC.

This clonotype was observed at least ten times. The chain recombines TRBV3-1 with TRBJ2-3; 10 positions agree with TRBD1. The CDR3 sequence is 13 residues long. Germline V gene data show CDR1 as LGHDT and CDR2 as YNNKEL (reference sequence). The V and J ends lost 8 bases and 3 bases, in that order; junction bases with no gene match: 2. The CDR3 coding sequence is TGTGCCAGCGGGACAGGGGTGACAGATACGCAGTATTTT. Protein: CASGTGVTDTQYF.